The rows below give T cell receptor beta chains drawn from one sample of a study of cytomegalovirus exposure and HLA in healthy donors. Profiling relied on immunoSEQ multiplex PCR, and the TCRdb table lists in-frame clones only, not all of them. The sample gives roughly 190,000 clones, around 77% of which show up once; 1.6% is in the top ten. Sample: PBMCs. The receptors stem from a woman in her late teens or twenties in good health and CMV-seronegative. CDR3s include the opening cysteine and the closing phenylalanine or tryptophan. D genes are given only for firm matches. The size field is filled for only some rows; it gives once, few, many or a size class.

j_call: TRBJ1-1
clone_size: -
v_call: TRBV11-2
d_call: -
cdr3_nt: TGTGCCAGCAGCCCTGGGGCAGGGAACACTGAAGCTTTCTTT
cdr3_aa: CASSPGAGNTEAFF

j_call: TRBJ1-2
clone_size: -
v_call: TRBV27
d_call: -
cdr3_nt: TGTGCCAGCAAAGGGCAGGGGCCCGGCTATGGCTACACCTTC
cdr3_aa: CASKGQGPGYGYTF

j_call: TRBJ2-3
clone_size: -
v_call: TRBV30
d_call: -
cdr3_nt: TGTGCCTGGAAGGGGTCCGATACGCAGTATTTT
cdr3_aa: CAWKGSDTQYF

j_call: TRBJ1-1
clone_size: few
v_call: TRBV4-1
d_call: -
cdr3_nt: TGCGCCAGCAGCCAAGACTCCGGCGGGGCTTTCTTT
cdr3_aa: CASSQDSGGAFF

j_call: TRBJ1-5
clone_size: few
v_call: TRBV6-8
d_call: -
cdr3_nt: TGTGCCAGCAGCCATGGGGGGAATCAGCCCCAGCATTTT
cdr3_aa: CASSHGGNQPQHF

j_call: TRBJ2-7
clone_size: -
v_call: TRBV28
d_call: TRBD2
cdr3_nt: TGTGCCAGCACCCTAGGAAGCGGGAACTACGAGCAGTACTTC
cdr3_aa: CASTLGSGNYEQYF

j_call: TRBJ2-7
clone_size: -
v_call: TRBV28
d_call: -
cdr3_nt: TGTGCCACATTTCAGGGCTACGAGCAGTACTTC
cdr3_aa: CATFQGYEQYF

j_call: TRBJ1-2
clone_size: -
v_call: TRBV5-1
d_call: TRBD1
cdr3_nt: TGCGCCAGCAGTACGGGACAGGGGGAATTCTACTATGGCTACACCTTC
cdr3_aa: CASSTGQGEFYYGYTF

j_call: TRBJ1-5
clone_size: -
v_call: TRBV27
d_call: TRBD1
cdr3_nt: TGTGCCAGCAGAAATACAGGGGGATTCAATCAGCCCCAGCATTTT
cdr3_aa: CASRNTGGFNQPQHF

j_call: TRBJ2-5
clone_size: once
v_call: TRBV4-3
d_call: TRBD2
cdr3_nt: TGCGCCAGCAGCCTCGGACTAGCAGGTGTCCAAGAGACCCAGTACTTC
cdr3_aa: CASSLGLAGVQETQYF

j_call: TRBJ2-1
clone_size: once
v_call: TRBV7-3
d_call: -
cdr3_nt: TGTGCCAGCAGCTTAAGTCGGGACACGTACAATGAGCAGTTCTTC
cdr3_aa: CASSLSRDTYNEQFF

j_call: TRBJ1-6
clone_size: once
v_call: TRBV7-9
d_call: TRBD1
cdr3_nt: TGTGCCAGCAGCTCCTCAGGGGGCAATAATTCACCCCTCCACTTT
cdr3_aa: CASSSSGGNNSPLHF

j_call: TRBJ1-5
clone_size: -
v_call: TRBV4-2
d_call: TRBD1
cdr3_nt: TGTGCCAGCGGGACAGGGCGAAACGGCAATCAGCCCCAGCATTTT
cdr3_aa: CASGTGRNGNQPQHF

j_call: TRBJ1-6
clone_size: -
v_call: TRBV5-6
d_call: -
cdr3_nt: TGTGCCAGCAGCTTGGGGACACGGAATTCACCCCTCCACTTT
cdr3_aa: CASSLGTRNSPLHF

j_call: TRBJ2-1
clone_size: -
v_call: TRBV2
d_call: -
cdr3_nt: TGTGCCAGCAGTTTATTGAACAGTCACAATGAGCAGTTCTTC
cdr3_aa: CASSLLNSHNEQFF

j_call: TRBJ1-1
clone_size: -
v_call: TRBV19
d_call: -
cdr3_nt: TGTGCCAGTAGTATTCAGGGCAGTGTGAAGCAACTATTT
cdr3_aa: CASSIQGSVKQLF

j_call: TRBJ2-2
clone_size: -
v_call: TRBV29-1
d_call: TRBD1
cdr3_nt: TGCAGCGTTGAAGATTTTCCGGGACAGGGAAACACCGGGGAGCTGTTTTTT
cdr3_aa: CSVEDFPGQGNTGELFF

j_call: TRBJ2-6
clone_size: -
v_call: TRBV7-6
d_call: -
cdr3_nt: TGTGCCAGCAGCCCCTCGACGGGCTCTGGGGCCAACGTCCTGACTTTC
cdr3_aa: CASSPSTGSGANVLTF